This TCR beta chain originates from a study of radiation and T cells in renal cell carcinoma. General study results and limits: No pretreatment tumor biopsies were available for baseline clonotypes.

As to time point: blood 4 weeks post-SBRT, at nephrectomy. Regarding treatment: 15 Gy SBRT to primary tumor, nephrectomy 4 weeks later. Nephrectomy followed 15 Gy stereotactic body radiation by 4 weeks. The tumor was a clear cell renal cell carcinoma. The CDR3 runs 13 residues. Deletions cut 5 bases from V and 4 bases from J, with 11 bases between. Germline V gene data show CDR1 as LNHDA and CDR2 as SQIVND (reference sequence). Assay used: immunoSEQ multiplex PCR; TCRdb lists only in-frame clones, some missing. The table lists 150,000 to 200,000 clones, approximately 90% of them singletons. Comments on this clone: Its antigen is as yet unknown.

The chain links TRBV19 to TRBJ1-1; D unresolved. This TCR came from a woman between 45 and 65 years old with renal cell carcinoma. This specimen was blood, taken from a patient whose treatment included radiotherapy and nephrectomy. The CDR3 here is CASSGTEGTEAFF. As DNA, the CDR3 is TGTGCCAGTAGTGGAACCGAGGGCACTGAAGCTTTCTTT.